Listed here is a single T cell receptor (beta chain). This record comes from a study of early T cells in non-severe SARS-CoV-2 infection. Germline CDR1 reads MNHEY; CDR2 reads SVGAGI. J gave up 4 bases and V 6 bases, and 8 bases lay outside the gene matches. The CDR3 runs to 16 residues. MiXCR, applied by TCRdb to the 5' RACE reads, yields one record per CDR3 protein. The data show about 83,000 distinct CDR3 sequences, with approximately 13% seen just once and about 6.5% held by the top ten. The sequence was collected from an adult who was a healthcare worker with PCR-confirmed SARS-CoV-2 infection or an uninfected control (not recorded which). Sequences were obtained from whole blood. The chain combines TRBV6-5 with TRBJ2-3; 12 nucleotides agree with TRBD2. The CDR3 reads CASRSSGTSGSDTQYF. CDR3 coding DNA: TGTGCCAGCAGGTCCTCCGGGACTAGCGGGTCAGATACGCAGTATTTT.